The clone carrying this TCR beta chain has only a few counts. What it binds is not known. There are 21 residues in the CDR3. The V and J ends lost 1 base and 1 base, in that order; junction bases with no gene match: 15. TCRdb reprocessed the RT-PCR reads via MiXCR and lists one record per CDR3 protein. Here the sample spans roughly 630,000 distinct CDR3 sequences, 12% to 15% being singletons. This record belongs to a study of response to subunit inactivated influenza vaccine. Study-wide results and limits: Authors suggested few new T cells are recruited by each seasonal influenza vaccination.

The gene calls are TRBV12-3 or TRBV12-4 and TRBJ1-4, with 10 bases identical to TRBD1. Sample: PBMCs from blood, taken 14 to 15 days before vaccination. The source of this sequence is a man between 50 and 59 years old who received an inactivated influenza vaccine. The CDR3 is CASSLVSASGQGKRTNEKLFF. The CDR3 bases are TGTGCCAGCAGTTTAGTCTCTGCGTCGGGACAGGGGAAGCGAACTAATGAAAAACTGTTTTTT.